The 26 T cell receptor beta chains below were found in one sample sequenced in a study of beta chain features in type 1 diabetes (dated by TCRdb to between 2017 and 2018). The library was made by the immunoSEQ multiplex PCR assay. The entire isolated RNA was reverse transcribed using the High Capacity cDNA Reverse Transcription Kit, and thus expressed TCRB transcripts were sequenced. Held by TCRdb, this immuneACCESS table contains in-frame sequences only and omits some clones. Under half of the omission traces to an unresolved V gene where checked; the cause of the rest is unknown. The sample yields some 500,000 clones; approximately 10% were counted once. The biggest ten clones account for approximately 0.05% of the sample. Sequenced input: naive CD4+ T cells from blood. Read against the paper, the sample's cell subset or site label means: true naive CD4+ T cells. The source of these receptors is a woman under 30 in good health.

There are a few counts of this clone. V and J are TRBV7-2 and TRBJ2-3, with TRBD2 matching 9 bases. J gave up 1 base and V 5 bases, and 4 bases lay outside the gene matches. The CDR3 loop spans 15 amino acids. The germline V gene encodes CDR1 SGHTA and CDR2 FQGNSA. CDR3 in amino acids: CASSLRTSGTDTQYF. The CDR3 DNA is TGTGCCAGCAGCCTCCGGACTAGCGGCACAGATACGCAGTATTTT.

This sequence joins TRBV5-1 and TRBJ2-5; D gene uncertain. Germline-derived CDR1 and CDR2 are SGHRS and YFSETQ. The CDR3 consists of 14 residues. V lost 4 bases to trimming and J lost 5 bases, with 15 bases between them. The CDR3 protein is CASSPARPWETQYF. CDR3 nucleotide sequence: TGCGCCAGCAGCCCGGCGCGTCCCTGGGAGACCCAGTACTTC.

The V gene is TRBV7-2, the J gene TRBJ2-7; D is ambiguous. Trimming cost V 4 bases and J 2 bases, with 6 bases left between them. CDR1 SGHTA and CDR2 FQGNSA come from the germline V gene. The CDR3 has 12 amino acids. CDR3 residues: CASSSFTYEQYF. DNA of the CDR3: TGTGCCAGCAGCTCCTTCACCTACGAGCAGTACTTC.

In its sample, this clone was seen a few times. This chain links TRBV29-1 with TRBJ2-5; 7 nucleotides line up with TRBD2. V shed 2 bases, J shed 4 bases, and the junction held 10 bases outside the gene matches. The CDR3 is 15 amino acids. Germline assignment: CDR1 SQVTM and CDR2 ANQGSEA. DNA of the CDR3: TGCAGCGTTGAATCTCGGGGGAGGGACGGAGAGACCCAGTACTTC. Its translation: CSVESRGRDGETQYF. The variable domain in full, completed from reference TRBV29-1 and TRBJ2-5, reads SAVISQKPSRDICQRGTSLTIQCQVDSQVTMMFWYRQQPGQSLTLIATANQGSEATYESGFVIDKFPISRPNLTFSTLTVSNMSPEDSSIYLCSVESRGRDGETQYFGPGTRLLVL.

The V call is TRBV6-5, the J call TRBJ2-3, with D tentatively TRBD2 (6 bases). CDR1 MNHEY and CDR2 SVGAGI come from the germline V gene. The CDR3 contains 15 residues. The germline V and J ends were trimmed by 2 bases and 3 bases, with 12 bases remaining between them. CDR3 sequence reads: CASSYQAGRTDTQYF. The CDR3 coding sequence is TGTGCCAGCAGTTACCAGGCGGGAAGGACAGATACGCAGTATTTT.

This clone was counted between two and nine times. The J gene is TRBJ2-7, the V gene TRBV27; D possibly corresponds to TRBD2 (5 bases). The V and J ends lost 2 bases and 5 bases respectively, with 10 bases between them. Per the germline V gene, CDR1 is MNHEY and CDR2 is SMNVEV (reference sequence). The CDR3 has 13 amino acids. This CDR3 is CASSLGETNEQYF. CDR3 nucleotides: TGTGCCAGCAGTTTAGGGGAGACAAACGAGCAGTACTTC.

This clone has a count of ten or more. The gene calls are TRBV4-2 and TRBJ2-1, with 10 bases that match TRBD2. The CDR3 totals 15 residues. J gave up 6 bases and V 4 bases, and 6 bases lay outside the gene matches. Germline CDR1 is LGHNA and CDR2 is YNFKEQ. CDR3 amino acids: CASSLGLAVFNEQFF. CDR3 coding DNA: TGTGCCAGCAGCCTTGGACTAGCGGTTTTCAATGAGCAGTTCTTC.

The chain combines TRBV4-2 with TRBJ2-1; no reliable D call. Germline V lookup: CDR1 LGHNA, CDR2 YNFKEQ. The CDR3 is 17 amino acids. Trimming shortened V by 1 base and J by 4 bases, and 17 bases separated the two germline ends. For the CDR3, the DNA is TGTGCCAGCAGCCAAGTGGATCATCATGGGGTATACAATGAGCAGTTCTTC. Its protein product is CASSQVDHHGVYNEQFF.

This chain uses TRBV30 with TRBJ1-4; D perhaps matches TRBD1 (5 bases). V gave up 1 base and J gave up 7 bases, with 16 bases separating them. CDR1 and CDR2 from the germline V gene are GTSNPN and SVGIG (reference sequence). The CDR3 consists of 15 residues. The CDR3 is CAWSAPTALPEKLFF. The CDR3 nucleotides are TGTGCCTGGAGTGCTCCGACAGCCCTGCCTGAAAAACTGTTTTTT.

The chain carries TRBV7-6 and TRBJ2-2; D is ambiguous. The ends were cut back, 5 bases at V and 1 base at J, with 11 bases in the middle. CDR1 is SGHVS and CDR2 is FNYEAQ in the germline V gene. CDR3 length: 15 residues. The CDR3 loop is CASSASTQNTGELFF. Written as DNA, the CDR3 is TGTGCCAGCAGCGCCTCGACACAGAACACCGGGGAGCTGTTTTTT.

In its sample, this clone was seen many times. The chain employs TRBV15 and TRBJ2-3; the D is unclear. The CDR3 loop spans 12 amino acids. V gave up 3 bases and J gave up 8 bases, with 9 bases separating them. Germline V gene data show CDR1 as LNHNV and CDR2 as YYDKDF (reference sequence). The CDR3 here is CATSSGFRTQYF. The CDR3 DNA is TGTGCCACCAGCAGCGGGTTCCGTACGCAGTATTTT. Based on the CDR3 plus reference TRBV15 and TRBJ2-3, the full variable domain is DAMVIQNPRYQVTQFGKPVTLSCSQTLNHNVMYWYQQKSSQAPKLLFHYYDKDFNNEADTPDNFQSRRPNTSFCFLDIRSPGLGDTAMYLCATSSGFRTQYFGPGTRLTVL.

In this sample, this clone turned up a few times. The DNA of the CDR3 is TGTGCCAGCAGCCCAAGGGGGCACCAAGAGACCCAGTACTTC. Translated: CASSPRGHQETQYF. The chain has TRBV7-7 and TRBJ2-5; 7 bases are a match to TRBD1. The germline gives CDR1 SSHAT, CDR2 FNYEAQ (reference sequence). This CDR3 contains 14 residues. Trimming at V came to 5 bases and at J to 0 bases, leaving 3 bases not matched to a gene.

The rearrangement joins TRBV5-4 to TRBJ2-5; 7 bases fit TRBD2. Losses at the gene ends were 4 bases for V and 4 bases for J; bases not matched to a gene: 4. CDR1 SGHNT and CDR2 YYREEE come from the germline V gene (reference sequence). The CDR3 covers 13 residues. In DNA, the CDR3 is TGTGCCAGCAGCCCGCCGGGGGGAGAGACCCAGTACTTC. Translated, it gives CASSPPGGETQYF.

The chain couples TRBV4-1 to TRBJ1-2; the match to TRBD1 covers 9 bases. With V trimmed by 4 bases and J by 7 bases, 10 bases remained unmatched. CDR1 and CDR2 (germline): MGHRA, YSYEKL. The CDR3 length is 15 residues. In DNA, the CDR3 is TGCGCCAGCAGCCCCGACAACAGGGGGCTTTCTGGCTACACCTTC. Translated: CASSPDNRGLSGYTF.

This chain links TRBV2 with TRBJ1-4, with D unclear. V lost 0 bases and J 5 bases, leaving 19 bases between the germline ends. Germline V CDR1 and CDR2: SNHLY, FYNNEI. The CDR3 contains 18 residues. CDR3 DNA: TGTGCCAGCAGTGAAGCTTACAATGTGCGGGGAGTCAATGAAAAACTGTTTTTT. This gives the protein CASSEAYNVRGVNEKLFF.

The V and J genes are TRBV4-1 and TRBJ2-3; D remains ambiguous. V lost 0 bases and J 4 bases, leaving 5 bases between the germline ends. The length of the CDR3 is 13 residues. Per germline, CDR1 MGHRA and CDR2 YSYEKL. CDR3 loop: CASSQEEADTQYF. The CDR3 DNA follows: TGCGCCAGCAGCCAAGAAGAAGCAGATACGCAGTATTTT.

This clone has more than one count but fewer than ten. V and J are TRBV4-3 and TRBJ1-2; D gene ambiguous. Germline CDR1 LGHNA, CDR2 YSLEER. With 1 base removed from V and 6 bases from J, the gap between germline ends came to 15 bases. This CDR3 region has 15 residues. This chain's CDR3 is CASSQGRSWEHGYTF. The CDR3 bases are TGCGCCAGCAGCCAAGGTCGTTCGTGGGAGCATGGCTACACCTTC.

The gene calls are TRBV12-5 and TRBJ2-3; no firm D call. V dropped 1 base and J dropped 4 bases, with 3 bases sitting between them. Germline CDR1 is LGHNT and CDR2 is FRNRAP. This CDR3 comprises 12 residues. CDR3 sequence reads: CASGLASDTQYF. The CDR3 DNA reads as TGTGCTAGTGGTTTGGCCTCAGATACGCAGTATTTT.

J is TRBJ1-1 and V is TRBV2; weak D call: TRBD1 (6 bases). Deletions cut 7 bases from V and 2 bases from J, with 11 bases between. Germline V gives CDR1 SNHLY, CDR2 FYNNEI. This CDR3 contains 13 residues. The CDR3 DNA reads TGTGCCAGCATATTGGACAGAAACACTGAAGCTTTCTTT. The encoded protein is CASILDRNTEAFF.

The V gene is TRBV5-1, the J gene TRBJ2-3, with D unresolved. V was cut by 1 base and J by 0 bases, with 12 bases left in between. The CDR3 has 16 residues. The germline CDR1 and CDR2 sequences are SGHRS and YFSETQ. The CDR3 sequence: CASSLRSVTSTDTQYF. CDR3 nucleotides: TGCGCCAGCAGCTTGAGAAGCGTGACTAGCACAGATACGCAGTATTTT.

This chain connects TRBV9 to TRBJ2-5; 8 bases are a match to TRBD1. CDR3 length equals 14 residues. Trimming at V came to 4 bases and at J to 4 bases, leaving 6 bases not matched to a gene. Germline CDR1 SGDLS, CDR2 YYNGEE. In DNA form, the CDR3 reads TGTGCCAGCAGCTTAGGACAGGGCGGAGAGACCCAGTACTTC. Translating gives CASSLGQGGETQYF.

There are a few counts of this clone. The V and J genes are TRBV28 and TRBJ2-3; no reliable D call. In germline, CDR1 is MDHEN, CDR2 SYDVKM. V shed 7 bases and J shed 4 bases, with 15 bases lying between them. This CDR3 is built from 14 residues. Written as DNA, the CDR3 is TGTGCCAGCACGGCCCCGATTGACGCAGATACGCAGTATTTT. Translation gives CASTAPIDADTQYF.

CDR3 bases: TGTGCCAGCTCACCAGAGCTAGCTGAGAGGGTTACCTACGAGCAGTACTTC. This translates into CASSPELAERVTYEQYF. This sequence joins TRBV18 and TRBJ2-7; maybe TRBD2 (5 bases). The CDR3 is 17 residues long. Germline values: CDR1 KGHSH, CDR2 LQKENI. Trimming pared 2 bases from V and 2 bases from J, leaving 19 bases between.

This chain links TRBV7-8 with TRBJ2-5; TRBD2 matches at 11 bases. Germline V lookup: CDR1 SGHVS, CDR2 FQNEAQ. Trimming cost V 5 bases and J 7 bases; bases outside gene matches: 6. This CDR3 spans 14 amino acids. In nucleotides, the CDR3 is TGTGCCAGCAGCCTACCCCTAGCGGGGGGGACCCAGTACTTC. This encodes CASSLPLAGGTQYF.

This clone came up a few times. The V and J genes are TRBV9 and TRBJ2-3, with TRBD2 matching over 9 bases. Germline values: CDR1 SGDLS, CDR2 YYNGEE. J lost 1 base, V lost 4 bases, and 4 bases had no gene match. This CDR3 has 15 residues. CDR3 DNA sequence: TGTGCCAGCAGCCCGGTAGCGGGGGGCACAGATACGCAGTATTTT. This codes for CASSPVAGGTDTQYF.

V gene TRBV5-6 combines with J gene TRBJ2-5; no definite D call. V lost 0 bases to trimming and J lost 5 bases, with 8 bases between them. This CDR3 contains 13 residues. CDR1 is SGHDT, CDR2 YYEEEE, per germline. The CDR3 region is CASSLGLGETQYF. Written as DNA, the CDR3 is TGTGCCAGCAGCTTGGGACTCGGGGAGACCCAGTACTTC.